One sample yielded the 28 T cell receptor beta chains listed below, sequenced in a study of T-cell reconstitution after alpha-beta-depleted transplantation in children. Unique molecular identifiers were incorporated into the prepared TCRbeta library. In TCRdb, the PCR reads were re-called with MiXCR into one record per CDR3 protein. The sample lists roughly 790,000 distinct CDR3 sequences, less than 20% occurring once. Sequencing was performed on PBMCs, mostly from graft donor cells, taken 360 days after TCRalphabeta/CD19-depleted stem cell transplant. Receptor source: a male patient between 5 and 17 years old who had a stem cell transplant for acute lymphoblastic leukemia, so the T cells may come from the graft donor.

The chain has TRBV12-3 or TRBV12-4 and TRBJ2-1, with a weak D call TRBD2 (6 bases). This CDR3 comprises 16 residues. V lost 7 bases and J 5 bases, leaving 21 bases between the germline ends. CDR3 loop: CASKVTGVSPNNEQFF. In DNA, the CDR3 is TGTGCCAGCAAAGTGACGGGAGTCAGCCCTAACAATGAGCAGTTCTTC.

This clonotype was counted between two and nine times. This sequence joins TRBV29-1 and TRBJ2-7; no reliable D call. This CDR3 contains 14 residues. V shed 1 base and J shed 1 base, with 11 bases lying between them. Germline assignment: CDR1 SQVTM and CDR2 ANQGSEA. The CDR3 bases are TGCAGCGTTGAAGGAGTTACAACATCCTACGAGCAGTACTTC. Protein product: CSVEGVTTSYEQYF.

The chain joins TRBV5-1 to TRBJ2-3, with D maybe TRBD2 (7 bases). Germline lookup yields CDR1 SGHRS and CDR2 YFSETQ. This CDR3 region has 16 residues. Trimming took off 0 bases at V and 2 bases at J, with 13 bases between the two ends. CDR3 protein: CASSLGRGAHTDTQYF. CDR3 DNA sequence: TGCGCCAGCAGCTTGGGTCGGGGGGCCCACACAGATACGCAGTATTTT.

In this sample, this clonotype turned up once. The V gene is TRBV7-3, the J gene TRBJ2-3, with no clear D. CDR1 is SGHTA and CDR2 is FQGTGA in the germline V gene. V gave up 1 base and J gave up 10 bases, with 18 bases separating them. There are 15 residues in the CDR3. The CDR3 region has the DNA TGTGCCAGCAGCTTAAGTGAAACTAACAACCAGGCGCAGTATTTT. Translation: CASSLSETNNQAQYF.

The chain uses TRBV10-3 and TRBJ2-7; tentatively, D is TRBD1 (5 bases). CDR1 is ENHRY, CDR2 SYGVKD, per germline. Trimming took off 4 bases at V and 4 bases at J, with 14 bases between the two ends. The CDR3 is made up of 14 amino acids. CDR3 sequence (DNA): TGTGCCATCAGTGGCCCGGCAGGGCCGTACGAGCAGTACTTC. This codes for CAISGPAGPYEQYF.

This clonotype was found a few times. This chain links TRBV7-8 with TRBJ2-7; D ambiguous. V lost 6 bases to trimming and J lost 1 base, with 13 bases between them. CDR1 SGHVS and CDR2 FQNEAQ come from the germline V gene. The CDR3 has 14 residues. This CDR3 is CASRGKRTSYEQYF. CDR3 sequence (DNA): TGTGCCAGCAGGGGGAAGCGTACTTCCTACGAGCAGTACTTC.

In DNA form, the CDR3 reads TGTGCCAGCAGGAGGACAGGGTTCCACGAGCAGTACTTC. Its protein is CASRRTGFHEQYF. The J gene is TRBJ2-7, the V gene TRBV12-3 or TRBV12-4; TRBD1 aligns across 8 bases. The CDR3 length is 13 residues. V was pared by 6 bases and J by 5 bases, with 6 bases of the junction left unmatched.

The chain employs TRBV28 and TRBJ1-1, with D possibly TRBD1 on 5 matching bases. Trimming took 5 bases from V and 4 from J, leaving 11 bases between them. CDR1 MDHEN and CDR2 SYDVKM come from the germline V gene. This CDR3 is built from 13 residues. As DNA, the CDR3 is TGTGCCAGCAGTCGCCGGGGCGGCACTGAAGCTTTCTTT. Amino acid sequence: CASSRRGGTEAFF.

This clonotype showed up just a few times. The chain has TRBV18 and TRBJ2-2, with 7 bases identical to TRBD2. This CDR3 has 16 amino acids. Germline V lookup: CDR1 KGHSH, CDR2 LQKENI. V was clipped by 3 bases and J by 2 bases; unmatched bases: 6. The CDR3 DNA follows: TGTGCCAGCTCACCGGGACTAAATGGAAACACCGGGGAGCTGTTTTTT. Protein product: CASSPGLNGNTGELFF.

The V call is TRBV7-9, the J call TRBJ2-7, with 12 positions matching TRBD2. The CDR3 extends over 15 amino acids. In germline, CDR1 is SEHNR, CDR2 FQNEAQ (reference sequence). J gave up 6 bases and V 3 bases, and 6 bases lay outside the gene matches. Here the CDR3 reads CASSFRTSGKVEQYF. The CDR3 DNA reads as TGTGCCAGCAGCTTCCGGACTAGCGGGAAAGTCGAGCAGTACTTC.

This clonotype occurred a few times. The V and J genes are TRBV7-9 and TRBJ2-7; TRBD2 agrees at 8 bases. The CDR3 sequence is 14 residues long. The junction had 5 bases not matched to a gene; V was cut back by 1 base and J by 6 bases. The germline gives CDR1 SEHNR, CDR2 FQNEAQ (reference sequence). In DNA, the CDR3 is TGTGCCAGCAGCTTAGAGCGGGAGCTTAGCGAGCAGTACTTC. Translation: CASSLERELSEQYF.

The chain couples TRBV4-2 to TRBJ2-1, with 8 positions matching TRBD2. The V and J ends lost 0 bases and 2 bases, in that order; junction bases with no gene match: 6. There are 17 residues in the CDR3. Germline V gene sequence: CDR1 LGHNA, CDR2 YNFKEQ. The CDR3 bases are TGTGCCAGCAGCCAAGAACCCTCAGCGGGAGCCTACAATGAGCAGTTCTTC. Its protein product is CASSQEPSAGAYNEQFF.

The sample holds a few counts of this clonotype. The gene calls are TRBV29-1 and TRBJ2-1; D assignment may be TRBD1 or TRBD2 (5 bases each). Germline V CDR1 and CDR2: SQVTM, ANQGSEA. V was pared by 4 bases and J by 5 bases, with 9 bases between. The CDR3 consists of 12 residues. CDR3 nucleotide sequence: TGCAGCGTTGCTGGGACCGACAATGAGCAGTTCTTC. As protein: CSVAGTDNEQFF.

The CDR3 protein is CASSQASGIGTGELFF. CDR3 sequence (DNA): TGTGCCAGCAGCCAAGCTAGCGGGATAGGCACCGGGGAGCTGTTTTTT. The chain employs TRBV4-2 and TRBJ2-2, with 9 bases lining up with TRBD2. V dropped 1 base and J dropped 4; count of bases not matched to a gene: 4. The CDR3 runs 16 residues. Germline lookup yields CDR1 LGHNA and CDR2 YNFKEQ.

The table lists this clonotype with a few counts. The gene calls are TRBV12-3 or TRBV12-4 and TRBJ2-5; no clear D gene. Trimming pared 6 bases from V and 3 bases from J, leaving 14 bases between. The CDR3 has 14 amino acids. Here the CDR3 reads CASSPPVVKETQYF. The CDR3 coding sequence is TGTGCCAGCAGCCCACCGGTCGTCAAAGAGACCCAGTACTTC.

The rearrangement uses TRBV12-3 or TRBV12-4 and TRBJ2-5; 9 bases match TRBD2. V trimming: 3 bases; J trimming: 4 bases; junction bases outside the gene matches: 9. CDR3 length equals 16 residues. Here the CDR3 reads CASSFSPAGGRETQYF. In nucleotides, the CDR3 is TGTGCCAGCAGTTTCTCCCCTGCGGGAGGGAGAGAGACCCAGTACTTC.

V gene TRBV29-1 combines with J gene TRBJ2-2; tentative D call: TRBD1 (6 bases). There are 12 residues in the CDR3. Trimming cost V 4 bases and J 6 bases, with 9 bases left between them. Germline CDR1 reads SQVTM; CDR2 reads ANQGSEA. Here the CDR3 reads CSVGKGAGELFF. The CDR3 coding sequence is TGCAGCGTTGGGAAGGGGGCCGGGGAGCTGTTTTTT.

This clonotype was recorded a few times. The chain joins TRBV20-1 to TRBJ2-3; perhaps TRBD2 as D (7 bases). V was shortened by 5 bases and J by 6 bases, with 12 bases between the two germline ends. The CDR3 consists of 12 residues. Germline V CDR1 and CDR2: DFQATT, SNEGSKA (reference sequence). This chain's CDR3 is CSAWGGADTQYF. The CDR3 nucleotides are TGCAGTGCTTGGGGGGGGGCGGATACGCAGTATTTT.

This clonotype was counted between two and nine times. The chain carries TRBV11-2 and TRBJ1-1, with unresolved D. The CDR3 loop spans 13 amino acids. Germline V CDR1 and CDR2: SGHAT, FQNNGV. V shed 1 base and J shed 7 bases, with 10 bases lying between them. The CDR3 here is CASSLAFRFEAFF. As DNA, the CDR3 is TGTGCCAGCAGCTTAGCTTTCCGATTTGAAGCTTTCTTT.

V usage is TRBV29-1 and J usage is TRBJ2-7; D possibly corresponds to TRBD1 (6 bases). V lost 0 bases to trimming and J lost 2 bases, with 14 bases between them. This CDR3 comprises 15 residues. The germline CDR1 and CDR2 sequences are SQVTM and ANQGSEA. DNA for the CDR3: TGCAGCGTTGAAGATAACAGGGTAGGACCCTACGAGCAGTACTTC. It translates to CSVEDNRVGPYEQYF.

This clonotype was counted ten times or more. This chain uses TRBV20-1 with TRBJ2-7, with TRBD1 matching over 8 bases. Germline CDR1 is DFQATT and CDR2 is SNEGSKA (reference sequence). J lost 2 bases, V lost 4 bases, and 4 bases had no gene match. The length of the CDR3 is 13 residues. Here the CDR3 DNA reads TGCAGTGCTACCCTGGACAGGGCCTACGAGCAGTACTTC. Amino acids: CSATLDRAYEQYF.

This chain joins TRBV11-2 and TRBJ2-5; D is perhaps TRBD1 or TRBD2 (5 bases each). The CDR3 contains 14 residues. Germline CDR1 and CDR2: SGHAT and FQNNGV. Trimming pared 5 bases from V and 7 bases from J, leaving 17 bases between. The CDR3 nucleotides read TGTGCCAGCAGCCCGGGGACCCTGTTAGGGACCCAGTACTTC. Amino acids: CASSPGTLLGTQYF.

This clonotype appeared a few times. The chain is built from TRBV7-9 and TRBJ2-7; TRBD1 agrees at 9 bases. The CDR3 totals 15 residues. Germline trimming cut 5 bases from V and 5 bases from J; bases unmatched to any gene: 10. Germline assignment: CDR1 SEHNR and CDR2 FQNEAQ (reference sequence). The chain's CDR3 is CASSHTGTGIHEQYF. The CDR3 DNA sequence: TGTGCCAGCAGCCACACCGGGACAGGGATCCACGAGCAGTACTTC.

This clonotype appeared many times. The chain has TRBV27 and TRBJ2-7; TRBD1 is a possible D gene (5 bases). CDR3 length: 17 residues. In germline, CDR1 is MNHEY, CDR2 SMNVEV (reference sequence). The germline V and J ends were trimmed by 2 bases and 9 bases, with 26 bases remaining between them. As DNA, the CDR3 is TGTGCCAGCAGTTTAGCGGACAATCGAGGATCCCCCTACTGGCAGTACTTC. Translation gives CASSLADNRGSPYWQYF.

This clonotype was observed a handful of times. This sequence joins TRBV12-3 or TRBV12-4 and TRBJ1-1; no reliable D call. The CDR3 runs 12 residues. The V gene lost 6 bases and the J gene lost 6 bases, with 11 bases spanning the gap. The CDR3 DNA is TGTGCCAGCAGCAATACCCGGGCTGAAGCTTTCTTT. This codes for CASSNTRAEAFF.

This clonotype was detected only a few times. The V gene is TRBV5-1, the J gene TRBJ2-5; TRBD2 aligns across 7 bases. V lost 0 bases to trimming and J lost 0 bases; unmatched junction nucleotides: 5. The CDR3 loop spans 16 amino acids. Germline CDR1 SGHRS, CDR2 YFSETQ. This CDR3 reads CASSLAGAGNQETQYF. The CDR3 nucleotides are TGCGCCAGCAGCTTGGCCGGAGCGGGAAACCAAGAGACCCAGTACTTC. Combining the CDR3 with reference TRBV5-1 and TRBJ2-5 gives the whole variable domain KAGVTQTPRYLIKTRGQQVTLSCSPISGHRSVSWYQQTPGQGLQFLFEYFSETQRNKGNFPGRFSGRQFSNSRSEMNVSTLELGDSALYLCASSLAGAGNQETQYFGPGTRLLVL.

The chain's CDR3 is CASSHMGLAGACLAKNIQYF. The CDR3, as DNA: TGCGCCAGCAGTCACATGGGACTAGCGGGAGCATGCCTAGCCAAAAACATTCAGTACTTC. The genes are TRBV23-1 and TRBJ2-4, with 14 bases identical to TRBD2. TRBV23-1 is an open reading frame, and its role is uncertain. The CDR3 loop spans 20 amino acids. V was clipped by 3 bases and J by 0 bases; unmatched bases: 10.

The chain recombines TRBV13 with TRBJ1-1; D ambiguous. There are 12 residues in the CDR3. Germline CDR1 is PRHDT and CDR2 is FYEKMQ (reference sequence). Trimming left V 2 bases short and J 3 bases short, with 4 bases between. CDR3 sequence reads: CASSLIHTEAFF. The CDR3 nucleotides are TGTGCCAGCAGCTTAATCCACACTGAAGCTTTCTTT.